This T cell receptor beta chain was obtained from a study of cytomegalovirus exposure and HLA in healthy donors. Findings and limits, study-wide: 150 or so TCR beta chains were listed as cytomegalovirus-associated.

Primers: 60 Vbeta forward and 13 Jbeta reverse. Profiled with immunoSEQ multiplex PCR; TCRdb holds only in-frame clones, not every one. The sample yields 65,000 to 90,000 clones, roughly 73% seen once. A word on this clone: Its antigen is undetermined.

Sample: PBMCs. This receptor was identified in a woman aged 40 to 55 in good health and CMV-seropositive.

The DNA of the CDR3 is TGCAGCGTTGAAGCCCCAATAGCGTCTGCCTACAATGAGCAGTTCTTC. As protein: CSVEAPIASAYNEQFF. The chain recombines TRBV29-1 with TRBJ2-1; tentative D call: TRBD2 (5 bases). The CDR3 is made up of 16 amino acids. The germline V gene encodes CDR1 SQVTM and CDR2 ANQGSEA. V dropped 1 base and J dropped 2 bases, with 15 bases sitting between them.